Detailed here is one T cell receptor (beta chain). This clonotype was detected a few times. This receptor's antigen is unknown. Base qualities are not provided; no much larger clone lies one nucleotide away. V is reduced by 8 bases and J by 3 bases, leaving a spacing of 20 bases between them. CDR1 and CDR2 are read off the germline V gene as MNHEY and SVGAGI. The CDR3 holds 15 amino acids from the cysteine to the phenylalanine. The sequence is cut down to CDR3 DNA, 45 bases in frame from base 1. The sample belongs to a study of T cells after yellow fever vaccination (dated by TCRdb to between 2017 and 2020). With regard to the full study: The SMART-Seq v4 Ultra Low Input RNA kit was used to prepare libraries from fractions with low cell numbers. Blood was collected at multiple timepoints before and after primary and secondary immunization, and bulk PBMC replicates and cell subsets were isolated. Bulk TCR alpha and beta repertoires were sequenced longitudinally to track T-cell clones before and after primary and booster YFV17D yellow fever vaccination. Two healthy male donors made up the cohort, one aged 18 to 30 years and the other aged 30 to 39 years. Overall study results and their limits: FACS-sorted repertoires could contain abundant contaminating clonotypes from the bulk population, so computational filtering was required. After the booster, most clones that had expanded after primary vaccination were detected again (over 95% of CD4 and 88% of CD8), suggesting broad maintenance of memory. Because only a couple of donors were included in the study, the extent to which the findings can be generalized is limited. A small share of clonotypes occurred in both CD4 and CD8 compartments, likely arising from convergent recombination. Compared with the primary T-cell response, the secondary T-cell response was faster but weaker, reaching its peak on day 5 rather than on day 15.

The sequencer listed for this sample is Illumina NovaSeq 6000. TCR cDNA was made using 5'RACE template switching, a step that added a universal primer site and unique molecular identifiers. cDNA synthesis was primed from both the TCR alpha and TCR beta constant segments. Library amplification used two PCR steps, and the second PCR step added sample barcodes and sequencing adapters. Sequencing of the libraries was done on either Illumina HiSeq 2500 (2x100 bp) or NovaSeq (2x150 bp). In the source study's methods: MIGEC was used to demultiplex reads and collapse the reads into UMI consensus sequences, and MiXCR was used for V(D)J alignment. Vaccine-responding clonotypes were defined with edgeR using replicate PBMC samples, requiring FDR below 0.01 and a log2 fold change above 5 up to day 15. Each bulk clonotype was labeled CD4 or CD8 based on which sequenced repertoire, CD4 or CD8, contained the clonotype at higher abundance. Through fastp at Q25 and MiXCR, TCRdb rebuilt clones from the public reads, retaining in-frame beta chains. CDR3 protein sequences are deduplicated, and each keeps its most common genes and DNA. The V and J calls come from TCRdb's annotation, not from the publication. The sample table shows 150,000 to 200,000 distinct CDR3 sequences, and approximately 9.9% are seen once. The ten largest clonotypes hold around 35% of the sample.

Taken with the paper, the label for treatment or condition translates to: live attenuated yellow fever vaccine strain. PBMCs were isolated from peripheral blood using a standard Ficoll-Paque protocol. Dynabeads CD4 and CD8 positive selection kits were used to isolate CD4 and CD8 T-cell fractions. TriZol was used to extract RNA from bulk PBMCs, from CD4 and CD8 fractions, and from dextramer-positive and dextramer-negative fractions. The chain is encoded by TRBV6-5 joined to TRBJ2-7; the D segment could be TRBD2, given 6 matching bases. This TCR was sampled from a man aged 18 to 29 who received the YFV17D yellow fever vaccine. The specimen was CD8+ T cells sorted from PBMCs, collected 45 days after the yellow fever booster vaccination. The CDR3 protein: CASSTPGTEFYEQYF. The DNA sequence is TGTGCCAGCTCAACTCCCGGGACTGAGTTCTACGAGCAGTACTTC.